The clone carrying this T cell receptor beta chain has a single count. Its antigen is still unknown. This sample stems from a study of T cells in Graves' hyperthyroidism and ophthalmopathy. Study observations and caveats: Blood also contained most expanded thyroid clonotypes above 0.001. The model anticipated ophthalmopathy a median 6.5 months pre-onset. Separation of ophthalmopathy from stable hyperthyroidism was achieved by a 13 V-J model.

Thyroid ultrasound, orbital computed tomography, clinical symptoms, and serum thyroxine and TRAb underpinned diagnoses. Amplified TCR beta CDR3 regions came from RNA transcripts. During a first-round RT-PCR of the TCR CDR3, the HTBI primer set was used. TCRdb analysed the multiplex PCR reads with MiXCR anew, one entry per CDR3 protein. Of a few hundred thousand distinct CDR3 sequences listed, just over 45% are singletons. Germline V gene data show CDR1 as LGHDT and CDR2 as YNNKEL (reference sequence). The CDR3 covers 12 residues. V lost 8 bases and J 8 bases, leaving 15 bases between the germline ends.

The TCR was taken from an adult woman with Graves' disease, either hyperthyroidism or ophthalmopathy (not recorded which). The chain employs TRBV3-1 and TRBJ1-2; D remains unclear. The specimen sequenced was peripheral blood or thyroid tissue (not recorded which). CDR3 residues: CASRRGSGGYTF. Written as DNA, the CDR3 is TGTGCCAGCCGCCGTGGTTCGGGGGGCTACACCTTC.